The subject of this entry is one TCR beta chain. Its antigen is still unknown. The CDR3 covers 17 residues. Germline lookup yields CDR1 LGHNA and CDR2 YSLEER. J gave up 7 bases and V 4 bases, and 18 bases lay outside the gene matches. Conversion of TCR transcripts into cDNA relied on 5'RACE template switching, which added a universal primer site and UMIs. TCRdb itself ran the 5' RACE reads through MiXCR, one entry per CDR3 protein. The profile covers some 320,000 distinct CDR3 sequences, with over 3.5% appearing a single time and 19% taken by the ten largest. The data are from a study of T cells after yellow fever vaccination. Study results and caveats: Of the clonotypes, a small share occurred in both CD4 and CD8 compartments. Faster peaking, at day 5 versus 15, marked a secondary response that was weaker. The study re-detected most primary-vaccination clones after the booster (roughly 95% CD4, roughly 90% CD8).

Specimen: PBMCs, collected 15 days after the yellow fever booster vaccination. The origin of this receptor is a young man who received the YFV17D yellow fever vaccine. J is TRBJ1-1 and V is TRBV4-3, with 7 bases matching TRBD1. CDR3 region: CASSRTAMDRYNSEAFF. The CDR3, as DNA: TGCGCCAGCAGCCGGACAGCAATGGACAGGTATAATAGTGAAGCTTTCTTT.